These 21 T cell receptor beta chains came from one sample sequenced in a study of human T cells and chemical hapten exposure. MiXCR, run by TCRdb on the RACE reads, gives a single entry per CDR3 protein. The sample carries a few hundred thousand distinct CDR3 sequences, around 5.5% recorded once. The time point denotes: pre-sensitization, week 0. The treatment: therapeutic diphenylcyclopropenone sensitization with weekly scalp DPC. The sequenced sample was whole blood, obtained in connection with sensitization to the hapten diphenylcyclopropenone (DPC). The receptors shown here come from a woman aged 18 to 35 with alopecia areata. Some clones in this sample may be carry-over from other donors' samples.

This clonotype was counted many times. CDR3 in amino acids: CASSTGGQGWDTQYF. CDR3 DNA: TGCGCCAGCAGCACGGGGGGACAGGGCTGGGATACGCAGTATTTT. The chain couples TRBV5-1 to TRBJ2-3; 9 bases line up with TRBD1. V lost 4 bases, J lost 6 bases, and 9 bases stayed unmatched. Germline CDR1 is SGHRS and CDR2 is YFSETQ. This CDR3 is 15 amino acids long.

This sequence joins TRBV7-2 and TRBJ1-5; possible D gene TRBD1, 6 bases. The CDR3 runs 14 residues. CDR1 SGHTA and CDR2 FQGNSA come from the germline V gene. V dropped 5 bases and J dropped 9 bases, with 17 bases sitting between them. The chain's CDR3 is CASSPYYQGLPQHF. DNA for the CDR3: TGTGCCAGCAGCCCCTACTATCAGGGGTTGCCCCAGCATTTT.

This clonotype appeared a few times. The gene calls are TRBV18 and TRBJ2-3; 9 bases fit TRBD2. The germline V gene encodes CDR1 KGHSH and CDR2 LQKENI. Unmatched junction bases numbered 9, after V lost 4 bases and J lost 4 bases. CDR3 length: 16 residues. In nucleotides, the CDR3 is TGTGCCAGCTCACGCCCGGGACTAGCCCCCCCAGATACGCAGTATTTT. Encoded protein: CASSRPGLAPPDTQYF.

This clonotype was seen a handful of times. The chain combines TRBV2 with TRBJ1-2; 8 nucleotides line up with TRBD1. V dropped 8 bases and J dropped 7; count of bases not matched to a gene: 9. The CDR3 covers 13 residues. CDR1 is SNHLY, CDR2 FYNNEI, per germline. CDR3 amino acids: CASGYLDRAGYTF. CDR3 sequence (DNA): TGTGCCAGCGGATACCTGGACAGGGCTGGCTACACCTTC.

There are a few counts of this clonotype. This chain uses TRBV12-3 or TRBV12-4 with TRBJ1-6; 7 bases map to TRBD1. The CDR3 consists of 13 residues. V lost 5 bases to trimming and J lost 8 bases; unmatched junction nucleotides: 3. CDR3 coding DNA: TGTGCCAGCAGTCCCGGACAGGATTCACCCCTCCACTTT. It encodes CASSPGQDSPLHF.

This clonotype was picked up a small number of times. The genes are TRBV29-1 and TRBJ2-1; D tentatively fits TRBD1 or TRBD2 (5 bases each). The CDR3 loop spans 15 amino acids. The germline V and J ends were trimmed by 4 bases and 8 bases, with 21 bases remaining between them. Germline CDR1 reads SQVTM; CDR2 reads ANQGSEA. The CDR3, as DNA: TGCAGCGTTGGATTCCGGGACGGGCCGAGCGATGAGCAGTTCTTC. This encodes CSVGFRDGPSDEQFF.

This sequence joins TRBV20-1 and TRBJ2-3; no definite D call. CDR1 is DFQATT, CDR2 SNEGSKA, per germline (reference sequence). V was shortened by 5 bases and J by 5 bases, with 14 bases between the two germline ends. The CDR3 has 13 amino acids. The chain's CDR3 is CSAETRWEDTQYF. The DNA for the CDR3 is TGCAGTGCTGAGACCCGTTGGGAAGATACGCAGTATTTT.

The J gene is TRBJ1-3, the V gene TRBV18; D is possibly TRBD1 (5 bases). CDR3 length: 18 residues. The germline V gene has CDR1 KGHSH and CDR2 LQKENI. V gave up 1 base and J gave up 2 bases, with 18 bases separating them. The CDR3 coding sequence is TGTGCCAGCTCACCACAGGGACTGACACAACAAACTGGAAACACCATATATTTT. Translation gives CASSPQGLTQQTGNTIYF.

V and J are TRBV20-1 and TRBJ2-1, with a possible D match to TRBD1 (5 bases). V lost 1 base to trimming and J lost 8 bases, with 18 bases between them. Germline V CDR1 and CDR2: DFQATT, SNEGSKA (reference sequence). The CDR3 is 15 amino acids. The CDR3 loop is CSARAWSSQGDEQFF. CDR3 DNA sequence: TGCAGTGCTAGAGCCTGGAGTTCCCAAGGGGATGAGCAGTTCTTC.

This clonotype was observed a handful of times. Here the CDR3 reads CASSYQSQPQHF. CDR3 nucleotides: TGTGCCAGCAGCTACCAGAGTCAGCCCCAGCATTTT. This rearrangement joins TRBV7-2 to TRBJ1-5; D gene unclear. V was cut by 4 bases and J by 6 bases, with 7 bases left in between. Germline V gene sequence: CDR1 SGHTA, CDR2 FQGNSA. This CDR3 spans 12 amino acids.

The chain couples TRBV13 to TRBJ2-7, with a possible D match to TRBD1 (6 bases). The CDR3 has 13 amino acids. Trimming stripped 4 bases from V and 6 bases from J, with 13 bases between. Germline V gene sequence: CDR1 PRHDT, CDR2 FYEKMQ (reference sequence). The CDR3 DNA reads as TGTGCCAGCAGCTGGGCTAAGGGGGTCGAGCAGTACTTC. This gives the protein CASSWAKGVEQYF.

This clonotype was picked up a small number of times. The chain couples TRBV19 to TRBJ2-1; 14 bases map to TRBD2. The CDR3 covers 14 residues. Trimming removed 8 bases from V and 6 bases from J; junction bases left unmatched: 3. The germline V gene has CDR1 LNHDA and CDR2 SQIVND (reference sequence). In DNA, the CDR3 is TGTGCCAGTGGGACTAGCGGGGGACCCAATGAGCAGTTCTTC. As protein: CASGTSGGPNEQFF.

The V call is TRBV6-1, the J call TRBJ1-1; 9 bases agree with TRBD1. This CDR3 is built from 13 residues. Germline values: CDR1 MNHNS, CDR2 SASEGT. J was trimmed by 12 bases and V by 3 bases; bases with no gene match: 8. CDR3: CASSEDRGRTTFF. The CDR3 DNA is TGTGCCAGCAGTGAGGACAGGGGTCGGACAACTTTCTTT.

Only a few counts were recorded for this clonotype. This chain links TRBV6-6 with TRBJ1-1; 7 nucleotides match TRBD1. V was pared by 5 bases and J by 4 bases, with 4 bases of the junction left unmatched. The CDR3 has 13 amino acids. The germline V gene has CDR1 MNHNY and CDR2 SVGAGI (reference sequence). The CDR3 bases are TGTGCCAGCAGTACAGGGGTTGTCACTGAAGCTTTCTTT. This translates into CASSTGVVTEAFF.

The chain couples TRBV29-1 to TRBJ2-5; D might be TRBD1 or TRBD2, each matching 7 bases. V lost 5 bases and J lost 4, with 11 bases in between. The CDR3 runs 12 residues. The germline CDR1 and CDR2 sequences are SQVTM and ANQGSEA. In nucleotides, the CDR3 is TGCAGCGTTCCCAGGGGGGGAGAGACCCAGTACTTC. It encodes CSVPRGGETQYF.

The rearrangement links TRBV10-3 to TRBJ2-5, with 9 bases identical to TRBD1. The length of the CDR3 is 15 residues. V lost 5 bases and J lost 4; bases outside the gene matches: 8. CDR1 and CDR2 (germline): ENHRY, SYGVKD. CDR3 amino acids: CAISPRQGGVETQYF. CDR3 nucleotide sequence: TGTGCCATCAGTCCCCGACAGGGGGGCGTAGAGACCCAGTACTTC.

This clonotype showed up many times. This chain connects TRBV4-1 to TRBJ2-2; 9 bases are shared with TRBD1. The CDR3 has 17 amino acids. CDR1 and CDR2 from the germline V gene are MGHRA and YSYEKL. The J segment lost 1 base and the V segment lost 1 base, leaving 4 bases of the junction unmatched. The CDR3 region is CASSQVQGALNTGELFF. CDR3 DNA: TGCGCCAGCAGCCAAGTACAGGGGGCCCTGAACACCGGGGAGCTGTTTTTT.

The chain uses TRBV6-6 and TRBJ2-3; D is perhaps TRBD2 (5 bases). The CDR3 is made up of 15 amino acids. CDR1 is MNHNY and CDR2 is SVGAGI in the germline V gene (reference sequence). The V and J ends lost 2 bases and 3 bases respectively, with 12 bases between them. Written as DNA, the CDR3 is TGTGCCAGCAGTTACGGGATGGGAGAAACAGATACGCAGTATTTT. Encoded protein: CASSYGMGETDTQYF.

This clonotype came up many times. This chain uses TRBV7-8 with TRBJ2-5, with a possible D match to TRBD2 (5 bases). CDR3 length: 16 amino acids. V was cut by 2 bases and J by 4 bases, with 17 bases left in between. CDR1 is SGHVS and CDR2 is FQNEAQ in the germline V gene. The CDR3 sequence: CASSLILGSGRETQYF. The CDR3 DNA reads TGTGCCAGCAGCTTAATTCTGGGCAGCGGCCGAGAGACCCAGTACTTC.

This clonotype showed up just a few times. The chain joins TRBV27 to TRBJ1-4; no clear D. V lost 8 bases and J 5 bases, leaving 15 bases between the germline ends. CDR1 and CDR2 from the germline V gene are MNHEY and SMNVEV (reference sequence). This CDR3 is built from 14 residues. In DNA, the CDR3 is TGTGCCAGCCGACATAGGGATTTCAATGAAAAACTGTTTTTT. Its protein product is CASRHRDFNEKLFF.

This clonotype was seen ten or more times. The chain carries TRBV5-1 and TRBJ1-5, with D maybe TRBD1 (5 bases). Per the germline V gene, CDR1 is SGHRS and CDR2 is YFSETQ. The CDR3 loop spans 14 amino acids. V was cut by 0 bases and J by 6 bases, with 10 bases left in between. The CDR3 sequence is CASSLEAGIQPQHF. CDR3 bases: TGCGCCAGCAGCTTGGAAGCAGGGATTCAGCCCCAGCATTTT.